The clone carrying this TCR beta chain was picked up a small number of times. The record originates from a study of blood T cell repertoires in COVID-19. Germline CDR1 is LGHNA and CDR2 is YSLEER. Trimming shortened V by 3 bases and J by 10 bases, and 19 bases separated the two germline ends. The CDR3 runs to 15 residues. The assay was immunoSEQ multiplex PCR, and TCRdb's table has in-frame clones only and misses some. Of roughly 280,000 clones in the sample, approximately 86% were seen once. The TCR sequence derives from a man aged 18 to 30 with active or convalescent COVID-19. Sequencing input: peripheral blood. The chain recombines TRBV4-3 with TRBJ2-1, with D perhaps TRBD1 (6 bases). CDR3 DNA: TGCGCCAGCAGCCAGTATAACAGGGTTGAGGGAGAGCAGTTCTTC. As protein: CASSQYNRVEGEQFF.